This T cell receptor beta chain was sequenced in a study of shared clonotypes between healthy human individuals. Generated by immunoSEQ multiplex PCR, the TCRdb table keeps only in-frame clones and is missing some. Among around 95,000 clones, around 67% were seen once, and the ten largest hold over 35%. The length of the CDR3 is 15 residues. Germline V gene lookup returns CDR1 KGHSH and CDR2 LQKENI. Trimming left V 2 bases short and J 6 bases short, with 16 bases between. The chain has TRBV18 and TRBJ1-2; D perhaps matches TRBD1 (5 bases). The clonotype comes from a man aged 25-45 years in good health. The sequenced material came from memory CD8+ T cells sorted from blood. Subset given: CD45RO+ cells pooled with CCR7-negative TemRA cells. The CDR3 reads CASSPYYRGLHGYTF. As DNA, the CDR3 is TGTGCCAGCTCACCATATTATCGGGGCTTGCATGGCTACACCTTC. The full variable domain, completed using reference TRBV18 and TRBJ1-2, is NAGVMQNPRHLVRRRGQEARLRCSPMKGHSHVYWYRQLPEEGLKFMVYLQKENIIDESGMPKERFSAEFPKEGPSILRIQQVVRGDSAAYFCASSPYYRGLHGYTFGSGTRLTVV.